This T cell receptor (beta chain) is from a study of T cell repertoires in cytomegalovirus infection. In its sample, this clonotype was seen a few times. Its antigen is not identified. Points from the study as a whole: HLA-C-restricted CMV clonotypes gave the most frequent clonotype in two of eight donors.

V was pared by 5 bases and J by 1 base, with 16 bases between. This CDR3 region has 16 residues. Germline CDR1 is MDHEN and CDR2 is SYDVKM. TCRdb used MiXCR to reprocess the reads, holding one entry per CDR3 protein. The sample lists roughly 800,000 distinct CDR3 sequences; 25% to 35% were seen once. V gene TRBV28 combines with J gene TRBJ2-3; tentatively, D is TRBD1 or TRBD2 (5 bases each). The sequence was collected from a human donor in good health (CMV status not recorded). Some clones in this sample may be carry-over from other donors' samples. The sequencing here drew on cultured CD8+ T cells from PBMCs, taken from culture after CMV antigen stimulation. The CDR3 DNA is TGTGCCAGCAGTAAGGGACGCTCACTAGGCACAGATACGCAGTATTTT. Amino acids: CASSKGRSLGTDTQYF.